The 17 T cell receptor beta chains in this list originate from one sample, sequenced in a study of cytomegalovirus exposure and HLA in healthy donors. It was with 60 Vbeta and 13 Jbeta primers that the PCR ran. Sequencing used immunoSEQ multiplex PCR; TCRdb keeps in-frame clones, though not all of them. Of about 160,000 clones listed, around four fifths were seen once; the top ten hold 1.3% to 1.5%. Sequencing was done on a sample of PBMCs. All receptors derive from a woman in her twenties or thirties in good health and CMV-seronegative.

The rearrangement links TRBV2 to TRBJ2-5; 13 bases align to TRBD2. This CDR3 has 15 residues. The germline V gene encodes CDR1 SNHLY and CDR2 FYNNEI. The J segment lost 4 bases and the V segment lost 3 bases, leaving 2 bases of the junction unmatched. CDR3 amino acids: CASSETSGGRETQYF. CDR3 DNA: TGTGCCAGCAGTGAGACTAGCGGGGGGAGAGAGACCCAGTACTTC.

This chain connects TRBV7-2 to TRBJ2-2; D gene ambiguous. Germline lookup yields CDR1 SGHTA and CDR2 FQGNSA. The CDR3 spans 14 residues. V was shortened by 3 bases and J by 1 base, with 6 bases between the two germline ends. The CDR3 loop reads CASSFSGNTGELFF. In DNA form, the CDR3 reads TGTGCCAGCAGCTTTTCGGGGAACACCGGGGAGCTGTTTTTT.

The chain joins TRBV5-4 to TRBJ2-1; 11 positions match TRBD2. Per germline, CDR1 SGHNT and CDR2 YYREEE (reference sequence). Germline trimming cut 0 bases from V and 3 bases from J; bases unmatched to any gene: 8. This CDR3 has 18 amino acids. DNA of the CDR3: TGTGCCAGCAGCTTGGGTGGGTTAGCGGGGGGGGACTACAATGAGCAGTTCTTC. Translated: CASSLGGLAGGDYNEQFF.

The V and J genes are TRBV6-6 and TRBJ1-2; the match to TRBD1 covers 8 bases. Germline CDR1 is MNHNY and CDR2 is SVGAGI (reference sequence). Losses at the gene ends were 0 bases for V and 0 bases for J; bases not matched to a gene: 0. There are 15 residues in the CDR3. The CDR3 coding sequence is TGTGCCAGCAGTTACTCACAGGGGGCTAACTATGGCTACACCTTC. It specifies CASSYSQGANYGYTF.

The chain is built from TRBV9 and TRBJ1-1; D is undetermined. With 3 bases removed from V and 7 bases from J, the gap between germline ends came to 13 bases. The germline CDR1 and CDR2 sequences are SGDLS and YYNGEE. This CDR3 has 13 amino acids. The CDR3 protein is CASSAEGVREAFF. CDR3 nucleotide sequence: TGTGCCAGCAGCGCGGAGGGCGTCCGTGAAGCTTTCTTT.

A few counts support this clone. The V and J genes are TRBV6-4 and TRBJ2-3, with 8 nucleotides matching TRBD1. Germline V gene data show CDR1 as MRHNA and CDR2 as SNTAGT. V was pared by 2 bases and J by 8 bases, with 9 bases of the junction left unmatched. This CDR3 has 15 residues. CDR3 sequence (DNA): TGTGCCAGCAGTGACAGCCCAGGGGGCATAGGTACGCAGTATTTT. It codes for CASSDSPGGIGTQYF.

This chain joins TRBV11-2 and TRBJ2-7; 9 bases are a match to TRBD1. Germline V gives CDR1 SGHAT, CDR2 FQNNGV. The CDR3 sequence is 16 residues long. J gave up 7 bases and V 5 bases, and 15 bases lay outside the gene matches. CDR3 bases: TGTGCCAGCAGCCCCCAGGTGGGACAGGGTGCGTGGGAGCAGTACTTC. Translated, it gives CASSPQVGQGAWEQYF.

This clone has a handful of counts. The CDR3 coding sequence is TGTGCCAGCAGTTCGCCTCACGGGAGGGTTGAAAAACTGTTTTTT. Protein: CASSSPHGRVEKLFF. The chain couples TRBV28 to TRBJ1-4; D gene unclear. In germline, CDR1 is MDHEN, CDR2 SYDVKM. Deletions cut 4 bases from V and 7 bases from J, with 16 bases between. The CDR3 consists of 15 residues.

Concerning this clone itself: A read error may account for a junction end that differs from germline. V gene TRBV7-7 combines with J gene TRBJ2-7; a weak D match, TRBD2 (7 bases). The germline V gene has CDR1 SSHAT and CDR2 FNYEAQ (reference sequence). This CDR3 spans 15 amino acids. The CDR3 nucleotides read TGTGCTAGCAGCGGAGGACTAGGGACATCCTACGAGCAGTACTTC. It translates to CASSGGLGTSYEQYF.

This clone was seen a single time. The CDR3 coding sequence is TGTGCCAGCAGCTTAGAGCCAGGGGGCTCCTATGGCTACACCTTC. As protein: CASSLEPGGSYGYTF. The chain has TRBV7-2 and TRBJ1-2; 8 positions agree with TRBD1. The CDR3 covers 15 residues. J was trimmed by 4 bases and V by 1 base; bases with no gene match: 5. Per the germline V gene, CDR1 is SGHTA and CDR2 is FQGNSA. The full variable domain, rest sourced from reference TRBV7-2 and TRBJ1-2, is GAGVSQSPSNKVTEKGKDVELRCDPISGHTALYWYRQSLGQGLEFLIYFQGNSAPDKSGLPSDRFSAERTGGSVSTLTIQRTQQEDSAVYLCASSLEPGGSYGYTFGSGTRLTVV.

The genes are TRBV27 and TRBJ1-1; D remains unclear. This CDR3 comprises 14 residues. Germline V CDR1 and CDR2: MNHEY, SMNVEV (reference sequence). With 7 bases removed from V and 6 bases from J, the gap between germline ends came to 18 bases. The CDR3 DNA follows: TGTGCCAGCAAGGGCCGGGAGATTGTTGCTGAAGCTTTCTTT. Encoded protein: CASKGREIVAEAFF.

The chain links TRBV11-2 to TRBJ2-6; D is uncertain. Germline values: CDR1 SGHAT, CDR2 FQNNGV. This CDR3 is built from 15 residues. V lost 5 bases, J lost 3 bases, and 11 bases lay in between. The DNA for the CDR3 is TGTGCCAGCAGCCAAAGCAACGGTGGGGCCAACGTCCTGACTTTC. This translates into CASSQSNGGANVLTF.

The genes are TRBV4-1 and TRBJ2-2, with 11 bases lining up with TRBD2. This CDR3 is built from 19 residues. V trimming: 0 bases; J trimming: 5 bases; junction bases outside the gene matches: 11. Germline values: CDR1 MGHRA, CDR2 YSYEKL. The CDR3 spells CASSQDSGGAAFWTGELFF. The CDR3 nucleotides are TGCGCCAGCAGCCAAGATAGCGGGGGGGCGGCTTTCTGGACCGGGGAGCTGTTTTTT.

This rearrangement joins TRBV7-2 to TRBJ1-1; a weak D match, TRBD1 (6 bases). Trimming shortened V by 2 bases and J by 11 bases, and 15 bases separated the two germline ends. CDR1 SGHTA and CDR2 FQGNSA come from the germline V gene. The CDR3 runs to 13 residues. In nucleotides, the CDR3 is TGTGCCAGCAGCTTACCCAACAGGGATTGGGCTTTCTTT. It translates to CASSLPNRDWAFF.

The V call is TRBV2, the J call TRBJ1-2; 7 positions agree with TRBD1. V trimming: 7 bases; J trimming: 3 bases; junction bases outside the gene matches: 11. This CDR3 spans 15 amino acids. From germline, CDR1 is SNHLY and CDR2 FYNNEI. CDR3 DNA: TGTGCCAGCAATAAGGGGGCCTGGTTTGACTATGGCTACACCTTC. Encoded protein: CASNKGAWFDYGYTF.

The chain uses TRBV7-7 and TRBJ2-2; 14 bases map to TRBD2. This CDR3 region has 18 residues. Germline V gene data show CDR1 as SSHAT and CDR2 as FNYEAQ (reference sequence). The V gene end was trimmed by 4 bases and the J gene end by 1 base; junction bases not matched to a gene: 5. CDR3 region: CASSWGLAGAQNTGELFF. The CDR3 DNA reads TGTGCCAGCAGCTGGGGACTAGCGGGGGCCCAGAACACCGGGGAGCTGTTTTTT.

The chain carries TRBV6-6 and TRBJ2-1, with 11 positions matching TRBD2. The CDR3 contains 13 residues. Germline V gene data show CDR1 as MNHNY and CDR2 as SVGAGI (reference sequence). J was trimmed by 8 bases and V by 7 bases; bases with no gene match: 4. The CDR3 DNA sequence: TGTGCCAGCACTAGCGGGGGGAGGGATGAGCAGTTCTTC. Protein: CASTSGGRDEQFF.